This T cell receptor beta chain emerged from a study of neurological immune-mediated disorders. This clonotype was seen many times. TCRdb recomputed calls from the 5' RACE reads with MiXCR, one row per CDR3 protein. This repertoire shows 50,000 to 85,000 distinct CDR3 sequences, 5.2% found once; its top ten account for around 2.8%. The CDR3 loop spans 15 amino acids. With V trimmed by 6 bases and J by 5 bases, 9 bases remained unmatched. The rearrangement joins TRBV12-3 or TRBV12-4 to TRBJ2-3; 9 nucleotides match TRBD2. Sequencing was done on a sample of PBMCs. The source of this sequence is a woman in her twenties or thirties with multiple sclerosis. CDR3 protein: CASRGLAGGGDTQYF. CDR3 sequence (DNA): TGTGCCAGCAGGGGGCTGGCGGGGGGGGGAGATACGCAGTATTTT.